Below are 25 T cell receptor beta chains sequenced from a single sample in a study of shared clonotypes between healthy human individuals. Sequencing used immunoSEQ multiplex PCR; TCRdb keeps in-frame clones, though not all of them. The sample carries over 1.5 million clones, 95% to 99% recorded once. Specimen: naive CD4+ T cells sorted from blood. Subset indicated: CD45RA+ positively selected. These receptors were taken from a man aged 25-45 years in good health.

The chain couples TRBV4-2 to TRBJ2-2, with TRBD1 as a possible D gene (5 bases). Looked up from germline, CDR1 is LGHNA and CDR2 is YNFKEQ. Trimming removed 1 base at V and 10 bases at J, with 10 bases between. This CDR3 comprises 13 residues. Written as DNA, the CDR3 is TGTGCCAGCAGCCAAGTTAGGGGTTCGGAGCTGTTTTTT. Translating it yields CASSQVRGSELFF.

The J gene is TRBJ1-2, the V gene TRBV25-1, with TRBD1 identical over 8 bases. V lost 1 base and J lost 6; bases outside the gene matches: 16. The CDR3 spans 18 residues. Germline CDR1 MGHDK, CDR2 SYGVNS. CDR3 sequence: CASSELIGRPGGVDGYTF. CDR3 bases: TGTGCCAGCAGTGAATTAATCGGTCGGCCAGGGGGCGTCGATGGCTACACCTTC.

About this clone itself: Within the sample, other DNA sequences also encode this same CDR3. V is TRBV7-8 and J is TRBJ2-7; 11 nucleotides agree with TRBD2. This CDR3 contains 15 residues. The junction had 4 bases not matched to a gene; V was cut back by 5 bases and J by 1 base. Germline-derived CDR1 and CDR2 are SGHVS and FQNEAQ. CDR3 in amino acids: CASSLGTSGSYEQYF. In DNA form, the CDR3 reads TGTGCCAGCAGCCTCGGGACTAGCGGATCCTACGAGCAGTACTTC. Based on the CDR3 plus reference TRBV7-8 and TRBJ2-7, the full variable domain is GAGVSQSPRYKVAKRGQDVALRCDPISGHVSLFWYQQALGQGPEFLTYFQNEAQLDKSGLPSDRFFAERPEGSVSTLKIQRTQQEDSAVYLCASSLGTSGSYEQYFGPGTRLTVT.

The chain joins TRBV6-5 to TRBJ1-2; maybe TRBD1 (5 bases). The length of the CDR3 is 13 residues. The germline V gene encodes CDR1 MNHEY and CDR2 SVGAGI. V was trimmed by 6 bases and J by 6 bases, leaving 14 bases between them. CDR3 nucleotides: TGTGCCAGCAGCTGGGACCGCAAGGATGGCTACACCTTC. It translates to CASSWDRKDGYTF.

This chain joins TRBV6-1 and TRBJ2-3; the D is unclear. V lost 4 bases to trimming and J lost 2 bases, with 22 bases between them. Per germline, CDR1 MNHNS and CDR2 SASEGT. CDR3 length: 18 residues. The CDR3 nucleotides are TGTGCCAGCAGTGGCCTTAAATCGGTGGGCGCCACCACAGATACGCAGTATTTT. Its translation: CASSGLKSVGATTDTQYF.

V and J are TRBV11-2 and TRBJ2-7, with 7 bases matching TRBD2. V shed 4 bases, J shed 3 bases, and the junction held 9 bases outside the gene matches. Germline V CDR1 and CDR2: SGHAT, FQNNGV. This CDR3 region has 15 residues. The DNA for the CDR3 is TGTGCCAGCAGCTCCGATCTAGCGGTGAGCTACGAGCAGTACTTC. This encodes CASSSDLAVSYEQYF.

This clone appeared once. V and J are TRBV7-8 and TRBJ2-2; 9 bases fit TRBD2. Germline values: CDR1 SGHVS, CDR2 FQNEAQ. The CDR3 spans 15 residues. After removal of 6 bases from V and 5 bases from J, the junction contained 7 bases not matched to a gene. This CDR3 is CASRKKREATGELFF. The DNA for the CDR3 is TGTGCCAGCAGAAAAAAGCGGGAGGCTACCGGGGAGCTGTTTTTT.

The V call is TRBV5-1, the J call TRBJ2-7; D tentatively reads TRBD1 or TRBD2 (6 bases each). In germline, CDR1 is SGHRS, CDR2 YFSETQ. The CDR3 is made up of 15 amino acids. The germline V and J ends were trimmed by 0 bases and 6 bases, with 16 bases remaining between them. The CDR3 loop reads CASSLGWGALGEQYF. CDR3 coding DNA: TGCGCCAGCAGCTTGGGATGGGGGGCTCTGGGCGAGCAGTACTTC.

This chain joins TRBV29-1 and TRBJ2-7, with TRBD1 matching 8 bases. The V segment lost 0 bases and the J segment 6 bases; nucleotides outside the gene matches: 4. Germline assignment: CDR1 SQVTM and CDR2 ANQGSEA. The CDR3 loop spans 13 amino acids. The CDR3 DNA is TGCAGCGTTGAAGAGGACAGGGAGTCCGAGCAGTACTTC. Its protein product is CSVEEDRESEQYF.

V usage is TRBV27 and J usage is TRBJ1-2, with 7 bases matching TRBD1. CDR3 length equals 15 residues. CDR1 and CDR2 from the germline V gene are MNHEY and SMNVEV (reference sequence). V lost 6 bases, J lost 3 bases, and 10 bases stayed unmatched. The DNA for the CDR3 is TGTGCCAGCAGCCGCCAGGGGGACACGCACTATGGCTACACCTTC. Its translation: CASSRQGDTHYGYTF.

V usage is TRBV5-4 and J usage is TRBJ1-4, with no clear D. Trimming shortened V by 2 bases and J by 5 bases, and 22 bases separated the two germline ends. This CDR3 is 18 amino acids long. CDR1 is SGHNT, CDR2 YYREEE, per germline (reference sequence). CDR3 sequence (DNA): TGTGCCAGCAGCTTTTTCGGGCCACCAACCAGCAAAAATGAAAAACTGTTTTTT. This gives the protein CASSFFGPPTSKNEKLFF.

The rearrangement uses TRBV18 and TRBJ2-7; D unclear. The germline V and J ends were trimmed by 3 bases and 6 bases, with 12 bases remaining between them. The germline V gene has CDR1 KGHSH and CDR2 LQKENI. This CDR3 region has 13 residues. As DNA, the CDR3 is TGTGCCAGCTCACCCACCGACGGCCTCGAGCAGTACTTC. As protein: CASSPTDGLEQYF.

The gene calls are TRBV5-1 and TRBJ2-2; possibly TRBD1 for D (5 bases). Deletions cut 5 bases from V and 6 bases from J, with 11 bases between. The CDR3 is 13 amino acids. Looked up from germline, CDR1 is SGHRS and CDR2 is YFSETQ. CDR3 nucleotide sequence: TGCGCCAGCAGTCTGGGGCGGTCCGGGGAGCTGTTTTTT. Its translation: CASSLGRSGELFF.

This clone was seen once. The chain joins TRBV19 to TRBJ2-7, with D tentatively TRBD2 (6 bases). V lost 2 bases and J 1 base, leaving 9 bases between the germline ends. The CDR3 consists of 14 residues. Germline V gives CDR1 LNHDA, CDR2 SQIVND (reference sequence). CDR3 residues: CASSIIGGSYEQYF. The CDR3 region has the DNA TGTGCCAGTAGTATAATCGGGGGATCCTACGAGCAGTACTTC.

The chain joins TRBV5-1 to TRBJ1-2; D gene uncertain. The CDR3 length is 14 residues. CDR1 is SGHRS and CDR2 is YFSETQ in the germline V gene. Trimming took 4 bases from V and 1 from J, leaving 11 bases between them. The CDR3: CASSLRTDNYGYTF. CDR3 nucleotides: TGCGCCAGCAGCCTACGGACGGATAACTATGGCTACACCTTC.

The chain is built from TRBV21-1 and TRBJ2-7; TRBD2, the D gene given by the table, was not confirmed from the DNA. TRBV21-1 is recorded as a pseudogene. CDR3 length equals 12 residues. The DNA of the CDR3 is TGTGCCAGCAAGATCTCCGGCTACGAGCAGTACTTC. The encoded protein is CASKISGYEQYF.

The chain links TRBV2 to TRBJ1-1, with D possibly being TRBD1 (5 bases). CDR3 length equals 19 residues. V was clipped by 7 bases and J by 6 bases, with 33 bases between them. Germline V gene lookup returns CDR1 SNHLY and CDR2 FYNNEI. The CDR3 reads CASTARAAGMFSRSAEAFF. CDR3 nucleotides: TGTGCCAGCACCGCCAGGGCAGCAGGGATGTTCTCTCGGAGCGCTGAAGCTTTCTTT.

The rearrangement links TRBV19 to TRBJ2-5, with 15 bases that match TRBD2. V was pared by 5 bases and J by 5 bases, with 9 bases of the junction left unmatched. This CDR3 comprises 17 residues. Per germline, CDR1 LNHDA and CDR2 SQIVND (reference sequence). The CDR3 spells CASSSGLAGGPGETQYF. CDR3 sequence (DNA): TGTGCCAGTAGTTCCGGACTAGCGGGAGGGCCTGGGGAGACCCAGTACTTC.

The chain is built from TRBV28 and TRBJ2-7, with 10 bases aligning to TRBD2. Looked up from germline, CDR1 is MDHEN and CDR2 is SYDVKM. CDR3 length: 16 residues. Trimming cost V 2 bases and J 3 bases; bases outside gene matches: 7. CDR3 sequence (DNA): TGTGCCAGCAGTTTAGTTCAGCGGGAGGGCCACTACGAGCAGTACTTC. It codes for CASSLVQREGHYEQYF.

V and J are TRBV2 and TRBJ1-4, with TRBD1 matching 10 bases. Losses at the gene ends were 5 bases for V and 13 bases for J; bases not matched to a gene: 10. This CDR3 has 14 amino acids. Per germline, CDR1 SNHLY and CDR2 FYNNEI. CDR3 nucleotide sequence: TGTGCCAGCAGTCAAGTGACAGGGGGCTTCGGACTGTTTTTT. It yields the protein CASSQVTGGFGLFF.

The V and J genes are TRBV29-1 and TRBJ2-3; 8 bases map to TRBD1. The length of the CDR3 is 16 residues. The V gene's germline CDR1 is SQVTM and CDR2 ANQGSEA. Trimming at V came to 5 bases and at J to 6 bases, leaving 16 bases not matched to a gene. CDR3 DNA: TGCAGCGTTAAGAACTACAGGGGGTTGAGGCCGGATACGCAGTATTTT. Encoded protein: CSVKNYRGLRPDTQYF.

V usage is TRBV6-6 and J usage is TRBJ1-2, with unresolved D. With 7 bases removed from V and 8 bases from J, the gap between germline ends came to 20 bases. This CDR3 comprises 14 residues. Germline CDR1 MNHNY, CDR2 SVGAGI (reference sequence). This CDR3 reads CASILDGGVEGYTF. In DNA form, the CDR3 reads TGTGCCAGCATCCTGGACGGCGGGGTAGAAGGCTACACCTTC.

As regards this clone: Additional DNA sequences in this sample encode the identical CDR3. This rearrangement joins TRBV5-1 to TRBJ2-5, with 7 bases fitting TRBD1. The CDR3 consists of 14 residues. Germline CDR1 SGHRS, CDR2 YFSETQ. V was clipped by 4 bases and J by 0 bases; unmatched bases: 3. This chain's CDR3 is CASSPGQNQETQYF. The CDR3 DNA reads as TGCGCCAGCAGCCCGGGACAGAACCAAGAGACCCAGTACTTC. The variable domain in full, with the rest retrieved from reference TRBV5-1 and TRBJ2-5, is KAGVTQTPRYLIKTRGQQVTLSCSPISGHRSVSWYQQTPGQGLQFLFEYFSETQRNKGNFPGRFSGRQFSNSRSEMNVSTLELGDSALYLCASSPGQNQETQYFGPGTRLLVL.

The chain carries TRBV7-2 and TRBJ2-7; a possible D gene is TRBD2 (5 bases). This CDR3 region has 17 residues. CDR1 and CDR2 (germline): SGHTA, FQGNSA. The V and J ends lost 0 bases and 4 bases respectively, with 19 bases between them. DNA of the CDR3: TGTGCCAGCAGCTTAGCGCTAGGAGGACCAACTACATACGAGCAGTACTTC. Its protein is CASSLALGGPTTYEQYF.

The rearrangement uses TRBV27 and TRBJ2-5, with 7 bases fitting TRBD1. The germline V gene encodes CDR1 MNHEY and CDR2 SMNVEV (reference sequence). V shed 4 bases, J shed 5 bases, and the junction held 7 bases outside the gene matches. The CDR3 length is 14 residues. CDR3 sequence reads: CASSSRGRLETQYF. The CDR3 DNA is TGTGCCAGCAGTTCAAGGGGGCGCCTTGAGACCCAGTACTTC.